The 25 T cell receptor beta chains listed next were all sequenced from one sample in a study of identical twins. In TCRdb, the 5' RACE reads were re-called with MiXCR into one record per CDR3 protein. The sample lists around 100,000 distinct CDR3 sequences, 5.9% seen once, with about an eighth in the top ten. Sample: memory T cells sorted from blood. These receptors all come from a woman aged 45-59 years in good health.

This clonotype was detected many times. The rearrangement uses TRBV5-1 and TRBJ2-5; TRBD2 matches 10 bases. The CDR3 runs to 15 residues. In germline, CDR1 is SGHRS, CDR2 YFSETQ. Trimming cost V 2 bases and J 4 bases; bases outside gene matches: 5. Here the CDR3 reads CASSLSGGGRETQYF. The CDR3 DNA reads as TGCGCCAGCAGCTTAAGCGGGGGGGGAAGAGAGACCCAGTACTTC.

This clonotype was recorded at least ten times. The chain employs TRBV12-3 or TRBV12-4 and TRBJ2-5; D gene uncertain. V lost 6 bases to trimming and J lost 0 bases, with 5 bases between them. This CDR3 has 12 residues. The CDR3 region is CASRQYQETQYF. CDR3 sequence (DNA): TGTGCCAGCAGACAGTACCAAGAGACCCAGTACTTC.

This clonotype has at least ten counts. The gene calls are TRBV15 and TRBJ2-7; D is unclear. The CDR3 totals 15 residues. Trimming removed 0 bases from V and 2 bases from J, with 11 bases in between. Germline V gene lookup returns CDR1 LNHNV and CDR2 YYDKDF (reference sequence). The CDR3 DNA follows: TGTGCCACCAGCAGAGATTTTGGCTCCACCTACGAGCAGTACTTC. Its translation is CATSRDFGSTYEQYF.

This clonotype was detected ten times or more. This chain uses TRBV19 with TRBJ1-5, with 8 bases identical to TRBD1. Trimming removed 4 bases from V and 2 bases from J; junction bases left unmatched: 7. The CDR3 is 16 residues long. Germline V lookup: CDR1 LNHDA, CDR2 SQIVND (reference sequence). The CDR3 sequence is CASSTIDRGGNQPQHF. The CDR3 DNA reads TGTGCCAGTAGTACAATCGACAGGGGAGGCAATCAGCCCCAGCATTTT.

V usage is TRBV13 and J usage is TRBJ2-1, with 7 bases matching TRBD2. With 6 bases clipped from V and 6 bases from J, the junction kept 11 bases outside the gene matches. Germline CDR1 PRHDT, CDR2 FYEKMQ (reference sequence). The CDR3 is 15 residues long. CDR3 loop: CASRSYLREVNEQFF. CDR3 bases: TGTGCCAGCAGATCTTATCTCCGGGAGGTCAATGAGCAGTTCTTC.

This clonotype has ten or more counts. The J gene is TRBJ2-3, the V gene TRBV20-1; 13 nucleotides match TRBD2. There are 15 residues in the CDR3. Germline trimming cut 5 bases from V and 6 bases from J; bases unmatched to any gene: 8. CDR1 DFQATT and CDR2 SNEGSKA come from the germline V gene (reference sequence). CDR3 in DNA: TGCAGTGCTTCTAGGACTAGCGGGGGCCAGGATACGCAGTATTTT. The encoded protein is CSASRTSGGQDTQYF.

This clonotype turned up a few times. This chain links TRBV12-3 or TRBV12-4 with TRBJ1-6; tentatively, D is TRBD1 (6 bases). Trimming pared 5 bases from V and 4 bases from J, leaving 21 bases between. This CDR3 contains 18 residues. The CDR3 nucleotides are TGTGCCAGCAGTCGCTCAGCACCAGGGGCCAAATATAATTCACCCCTCCACTTT. Translated, it gives CASSRSAPGAKYNSPLHF.

This clonotype was observed at least ten times. The rearrangement links TRBV5-1 to TRBJ1-5, with D perhaps matching TRBD1 (5 bases). The V and J ends lost 2 bases and 6 bases respectively, with 12 bases between them. The CDR3 has 14 amino acids. Per germline, CDR1 SGHRS and CDR2 YFSETQ. In nucleotides, the CDR3 is TGCGCCAGCAGCTTAGGGGTTATGGGTCAGCCCCAGCATTTT. This sequence encodes CASSLGVMGQPQHF. Drawing the rest from reference TRBV5-1 and TRBJ1-5, the complete variable domain is KAGVTQTPRYLIKTRGQQVTLSCSPISGHRSVSWYQQTPGQGLQFLFEYFSETQRNKGNFPGRFSGRQFSNSRSEMNVSTLELGDSALYLCASSLGVMGQPQHFGDGTRLSIL.

This clonotype was seen ten or more times. CDR3 residues: CASKEGLGPQHF. The CDR3 region has the DNA TGTGCCAGCAAGGAGGGACTGGGGCCCCAGCATTTT. The chain is built from TRBV6-1 and TRBJ1-5; tentative D call: TRBD1 (5 bases). This CDR3 is 12 amino acids long. Looked up from germline, CDR1 is MNHNS and CDR2 is SASEGT. The V end was cut by 7 bases, the J end by 9 bases, with 13 bases between.

At least ten counts were recorded for this clonotype. This rearrangement joins TRBV12-3 or TRBV12-4 to TRBJ1-2, with D perhaps matching TRBD1 (6 bases). The CDR3 spans 16 residues. V was clipped by 5 bases and J by 0 bases, with 16 bases between them. Written as DNA, the CDR3 is TGTGCCAGCAGTCCCGGGGGGGCTAAGGCTAACTATGGCTACACCTTC. Translation: CASSPGGAKANYGYTF.

J is TRBJ1-4 and V is TRBV6-5; D is undetermined. The V and J ends lost 2 bases and 0 bases respectively, with 13 bases between them. This CDR3 comprises 17 residues. CDR1 and CDR2 from the germline V gene are MNHEY and SVGAGI. This CDR3 is CASSYGRVRATNEKLFF. CDR3 DNA: TGTGCCAGCAGTTACGGGCGGGTCAGAGCAACTAATGAAAAACTGTTTTTT.

This clonotype was found many times. V and J are TRBV5-1 and TRBJ2-1; D perhaps matches TRBD1 (6 bases). CDR3 length equals 15 residues. Trimming pared 0 bases from V and 2 bases from J, leaving 9 bases between. Germline V lookup: CDR1 SGHRS, CDR2 YFSETQ. CDR3 residues: CASSLGDTTYNEQFF. DNA for the CDR3: TGCGCCAGCAGCTTGGGGGACACAACCTACAATGAGCAGTTCTTC.

This clonotype was picked up many times. The chain has TRBV9 and TRBJ2-2, with TRBD1 matching over 12 bases. The CDR3 is 17 amino acids. Germline-derived CDR1 and CDR2 are SGDLS and YYNGEE. J gave up 4 bases and V 4 bases, and 8 bases lay outside the gene matches. CDR3 sequence: CASSLGQGALGTGELFF. For the CDR3, the DNA is TGTGCCAGCAGCCTGGGACAGGGGGCGCTGGGCACCGGGGAGCTGTTTTTT.

This chain connects TRBV9 to TRBJ2-3, with D unresolved. Trimming removed 1 base from V and 2 bases from J, with 11 bases in between. The CDR3 spans 15 residues. From germline, CDR1 is SGDLS and CDR2 YYNGEE. This chain's CDR3 is CASSVLSQNTDTQYF. In DNA, the CDR3 is TGTGCCAGCAGCGTATTGTCCCAGAACACAGATACGCAGTATTTT.

The table lists this clonotype with many counts. The rearrangement joins TRBV5-1 to TRBJ2-1, with TRBD1 matching over 8 bases. Germline V gene data show CDR1 as SGHRS and CDR2 as YFSETQ. The junction had 8 bases not matched to a gene; V was cut back by 2 bases and J by 7 bases. The CDR3 length is 15 residues. As DNA, the CDR3 is TGCGCCAGCAGCTTCACCGGGACAGGACTAAATGAGCAGTTCTTC. Its translation: CASSFTGTGLNEQFF.

In its sample, this clonotype was seen a few times. The chain joins TRBV18 to TRBJ2-6, with D tentatively TRBD1 (6 bases). The CDR3 has 18 amino acids. Between the trimmed V and J ends, which lost 4 bases and 0 bases, there was a span of 16 bases. Germline V gene lookup returns CDR1 KGHSH and CDR2 LQKENI. The CDR3 loop is CASSRSATGRSGANVLTF. The DNA of the CDR3 is TGTGCCAGCTCACGGAGTGCGACAGGACGCTCTGGGGCCAACGTCCTGACTTTC.

In this sample, this clonotype turned up a few times. This chain joins TRBV29-1 and TRBJ2-2; TRBD1 agrees at 8 bases. V trimming: 7 bases; J trimming: 6 bases; junction bases outside the gene matches: 10. Looked up from germline, CDR1 is SQVTM and CDR2 is ANQGSEA. The CDR3 runs to 14 residues. This chain's CDR3 is CSARGSGGSGELFF. CDR3 sequence (DNA): TGCAGCGCCCGCGGGTCAGGGGGCTCCGGGGAGCTGTTTTTT.

Ten or more counts support this clonotype. This chain uses TRBV2 with TRBJ1-6; no clear D gene. Germline V gene sequence: CDR1 SNHLY, CDR2 FYNNEI. The ends were cut back, 3 bases at V and 9 bases at J, with 12 bases in the middle. This CDR3 has 14 residues. CDR3 DNA sequence: TGTGCCAGCAGTGAGACATTGTTTATTTCACCCCTCCACTTT. Translating it yields CASSETLFISPLHF.

The chain has TRBV13 and TRBJ2-3; perhaps TRBD1 as D (5 bases). The ends were cut back, 3 bases at V and 3 bases at J, with 13 bases in the middle. CDR1 PRHDT and CDR2 FYEKMQ come from the germline V gene (reference sequence). The CDR3 has 15 amino acids. The DNA for the CDR3 is TGTGCCAGCAGCTTGGGGCCTCAGGGAACAGATACGCAGTATTTT. This encodes CASSLGPQGTDTQYF.

This clonotype was observed many times. The chain links TRBV11-2 to TRBJ1-6; a possible D gene is TRBD1 (5 bases). The germline V and J ends were trimmed by 2 bases and 10 bases, with 18 bases remaining between them. There are 16 residues in the CDR3. CDR1 SGHAT and CDR2 FQNNGV come from the germline V gene. CDR3 nucleotide sequence: TGTGCCAGCAGCTTACTCCAGGGAAAGAGCTCCTCACCCCTCCACTTT. It encodes CASSLLQGKSSSPLHF.

This clonotype was picked up many times. The chain recombines TRBV9 with TRBJ2-1; D is possibly TRBD2 (6 bases). Trimming left V 3 bases short and J 2 bases short, with 12 bases between. Germline V gives CDR1 SGDLS, CDR2 YYNGEE. This CDR3 comprises 15 residues. Written as DNA, the CDR3 is TGTGCCAGCAGCGAATCGGAGGGGACCTACAATGAGCAGTTCTTC. This gives the protein CASSESEGTYNEQFF.

This clonotype was counted many times. The CDR3 region is CSALRTGQGIGYEQFF. In DNA, the CDR3 is TGCAGTGCTCTTCGGACGGGACAGGGTATAGGCTATGAGCAGTTCTTC. The chain couples TRBV20-1 to TRBJ2-1; 9 bases are shared with TRBD1. Trimming at V came to 5 bases and at J to 8 bases, leaving 16 bases not matched to a gene. This CDR3 region has 16 residues. From germline, CDR1 is DFQATT and CDR2 SNEGSKA (reference sequence).

This clonotype was observed many times. The chain links TRBV29-1 to TRBJ2-1; TRBD2 agrees at 13 bases. Germline V gene sequence: CDR1 SQVTM, CDR2 ANQGSEA. The CDR3 is 14 amino acids. Germline trimming cut 5 bases from V and 9 bases from J; bases unmatched to any gene: 7. The CDR3 here is CSVSGTSGKGEQFF. The CDR3 DNA follows: TGCAGCGTTTCCGGGACTAGCGGGAAGGGTGAGCAGTTCTTC.

This clonotype was recorded at least ten times. The V gene is TRBV29-1, the J gene TRBJ2-3; 7 positions agree with TRBD2. J lost 1 base, V lost 7 bases, and 11 bases had no gene match. Germline V CDR1 and CDR2: SQVTM, ANQGSEA. The CDR3 consists of 15 residues. The CDR3 sequence is CSAGRLARGTDTQYF. CDR3 nucleotides: TGCAGCGCGGGCAGACTAGCCAGGGGCACAGATACGCAGTATTTT.

The chain combines TRBV10-3 with TRBJ2-5; perhaps D is TRBD1 or TRBD2 (6 bases each). The CDR3 is 17 residues long. V was trimmed by 8 bases and J by 2 bases, leaving 24 bases between them. CDR1 ENHRY and CDR2 SYGVKD come from the germline V gene. The CDR3 sequence: CAISAGDHSGSQETQYF. DNA of the CDR3: TGTGCCATCTCTGCAGGGGACCATAGCGGTTCTCAAGAGACCCAGTACTTC.